The clone carrying this TCR beta chain was recorded a few times. What it recognizes is unknown. Researchers collected ten milliliters of peripheral blood from every single donor. Extractions gave at least 6 micrograms of total RNA per sample. This sample was taken from a study of blood T cells in healthy people across ages. Study-level findings and limits: Greater diversity and more naive CD4+ cells were seen in long-lived donors than in aged donors. Estimated diversity across one million T cells was deemed an underestimate.

Trimming cost V 3 bases and J 8 bases, with 10 bases left between them. The germline V gene has CDR1 SGHTA and CDR2 FQGNSA. This CDR3 comprises 12 residues. Primed by a sample-barcoded 5' primer and a J-beta primer mix, a second PCR proceeded for roughly 6 to 12 cycles. TCRdb called the 5' RACE reads again in MiXCR, with one record for every CDR3 protein. Seen here are roughly 500,000 distinct CDR3 sequences, approximately 27% observed once, and the top ten hold about 18%. This chain links TRBV7-2 with TRBJ1-2; D is uncertain. Input material: blood. The sequence came from a woman between 65 and 79 years old in good health. The CDR3 loop reads CASSLSREGYTF. The CDR3 nucleotides read TGTGCCAGCAGCTTGTCCCGGGAAGGCTACACCTTC.